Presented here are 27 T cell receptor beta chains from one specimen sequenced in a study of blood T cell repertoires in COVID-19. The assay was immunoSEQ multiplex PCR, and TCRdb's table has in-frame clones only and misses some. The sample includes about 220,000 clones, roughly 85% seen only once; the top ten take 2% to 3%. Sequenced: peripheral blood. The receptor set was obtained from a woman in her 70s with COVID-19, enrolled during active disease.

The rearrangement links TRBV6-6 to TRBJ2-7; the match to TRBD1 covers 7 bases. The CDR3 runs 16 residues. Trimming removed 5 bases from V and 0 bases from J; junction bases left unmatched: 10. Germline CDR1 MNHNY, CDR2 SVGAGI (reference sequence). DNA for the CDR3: TGTGCCAGCAGTCGAGAGCCCCACAGGGGCTCCTACGAGCAGTACTTC. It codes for CASSREPHRGSYEQYF.

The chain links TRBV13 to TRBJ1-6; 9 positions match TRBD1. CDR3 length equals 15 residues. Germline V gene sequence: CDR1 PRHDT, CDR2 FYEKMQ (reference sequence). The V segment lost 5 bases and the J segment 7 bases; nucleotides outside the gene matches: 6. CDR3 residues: CASSRDRAWNSPLHF. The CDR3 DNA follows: TGTGCCAGCAGCCGGGACAGGGCGTGGAATTCACCCCTCCACTTT.

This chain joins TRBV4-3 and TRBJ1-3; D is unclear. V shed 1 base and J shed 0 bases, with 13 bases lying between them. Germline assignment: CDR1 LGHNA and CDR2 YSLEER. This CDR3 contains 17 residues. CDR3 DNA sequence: TGCGCCAGCAGCCAAGTCCTCCAGACAAGCTCTGGAAACACCATATATTTT. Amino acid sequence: CASSQVLQTSSGNTIYF.

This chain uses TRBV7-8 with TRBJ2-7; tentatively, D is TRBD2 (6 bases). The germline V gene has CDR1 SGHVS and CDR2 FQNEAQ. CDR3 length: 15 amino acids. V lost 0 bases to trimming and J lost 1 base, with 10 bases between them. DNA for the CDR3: TGTGCCAGCAGCTTAGCTGGGGGAGGATCCTACGAGCAGTACTTC. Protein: CASSLAGGGSYEQYF. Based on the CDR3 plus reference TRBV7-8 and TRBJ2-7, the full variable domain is GAGVSQSPRYKVAKRGQDVALRCDPISGHVSLFWYQQALGQGPEFLTYFQNEAQLDKSGLPSDRFFAERPEGSVSTLKIQRTQQEDSAVYLCASSLAGGGSYEQYFGPGTRLTVT.

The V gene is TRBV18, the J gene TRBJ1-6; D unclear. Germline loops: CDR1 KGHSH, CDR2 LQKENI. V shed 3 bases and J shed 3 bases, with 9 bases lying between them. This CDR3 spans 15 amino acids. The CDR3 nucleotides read TGTGCCAGCTCACCTGGCGGGAACTATAATTCACCCCTCCACTTT. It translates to CASSPGGNYNSPLHF.

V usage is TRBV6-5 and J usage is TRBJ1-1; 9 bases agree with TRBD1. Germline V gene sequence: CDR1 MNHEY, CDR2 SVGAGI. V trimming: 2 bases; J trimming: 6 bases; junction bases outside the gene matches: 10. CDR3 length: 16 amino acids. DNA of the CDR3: TGTGCCAGCAGTTACGTCCTAGGGACAGGGAGATCTGAAGCTTTCTTT. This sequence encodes CASSYVLGTGRSEAFF.

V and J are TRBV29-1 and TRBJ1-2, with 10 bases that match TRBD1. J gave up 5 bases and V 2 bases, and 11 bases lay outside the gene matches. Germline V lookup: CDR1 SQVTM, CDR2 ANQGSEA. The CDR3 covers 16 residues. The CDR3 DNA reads TGCAGCGTTGAATCCGGGACAGGGGATTCCTCTTATGGCTACACCTTC. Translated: CSVESGTGDSSYGYTF.

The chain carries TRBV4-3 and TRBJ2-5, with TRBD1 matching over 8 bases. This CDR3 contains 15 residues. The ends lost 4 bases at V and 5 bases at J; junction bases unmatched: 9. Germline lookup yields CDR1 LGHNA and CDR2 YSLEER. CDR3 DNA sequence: TGCGCCAGCAGCCTCAACAGACAGGGGATGGAGACCCAGTACTTC. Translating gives CASSLNRQGMETQYF.

In DNA, the CDR3 is TGCAGCGCAAGCGGCGGGCAGCATGGCTACACCTTC. The encoded protein is CSASGGQHGYTF. This chain uses TRBV29-1 with TRBJ1-2; no firm D call. The V end lost 7 bases, the J end lost 6 bases, and 15 bases lay between the germline ends. Germline CDR1 and CDR2: SQVTM and ANQGSEA. The CDR3 sequence is 12 residues long.

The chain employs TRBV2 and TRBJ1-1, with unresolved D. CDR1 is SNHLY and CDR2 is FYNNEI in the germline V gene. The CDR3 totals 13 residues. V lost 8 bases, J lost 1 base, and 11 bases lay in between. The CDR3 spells CASLPTANTEAFF. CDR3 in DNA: TGTGCCAGCCTACCAACAGCGAACACTGAAGCTTTCTTT.

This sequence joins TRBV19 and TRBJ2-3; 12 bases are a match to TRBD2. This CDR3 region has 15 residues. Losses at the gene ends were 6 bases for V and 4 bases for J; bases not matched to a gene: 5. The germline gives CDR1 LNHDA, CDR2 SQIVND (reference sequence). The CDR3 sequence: CASRTSGRSADTQYF. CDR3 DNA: TGTGCCAGTAGGACTAGCGGGAGATCGGCAGATACGCAGTATTTT.

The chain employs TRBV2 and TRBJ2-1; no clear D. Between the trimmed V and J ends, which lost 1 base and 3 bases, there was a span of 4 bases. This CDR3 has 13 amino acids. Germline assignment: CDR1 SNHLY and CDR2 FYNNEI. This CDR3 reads CASSEDSYNEQFF. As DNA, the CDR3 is TGTGCCAGCAGTGAAGACAGCTACAATGAGCAGTTCTTC.

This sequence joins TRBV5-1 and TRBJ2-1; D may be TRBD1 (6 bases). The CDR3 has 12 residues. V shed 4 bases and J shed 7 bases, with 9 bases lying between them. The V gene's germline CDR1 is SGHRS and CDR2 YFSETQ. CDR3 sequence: CASSRRGNEQFF. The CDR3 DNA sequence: TGCGCCAGCAGCCGAAGGGGGAATGAGCAGTTCTTC.

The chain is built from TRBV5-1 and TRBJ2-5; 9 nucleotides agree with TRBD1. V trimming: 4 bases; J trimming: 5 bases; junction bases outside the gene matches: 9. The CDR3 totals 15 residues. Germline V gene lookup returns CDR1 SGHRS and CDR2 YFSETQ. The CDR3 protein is CASSRDRVSWETQYF. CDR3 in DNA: TGCGCCAGCAGCCGGGACAGGGTATCGTGGGAGACCCAGTACTTC.

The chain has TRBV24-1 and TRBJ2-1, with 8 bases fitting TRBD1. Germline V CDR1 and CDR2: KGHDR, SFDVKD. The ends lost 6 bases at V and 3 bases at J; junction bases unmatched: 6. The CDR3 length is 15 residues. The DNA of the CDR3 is TGTGCCACCAGTCCCGACAGGGGCAACTACAATGAGCAGTTCTTC. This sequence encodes CATSPDRGNYNEQFF.

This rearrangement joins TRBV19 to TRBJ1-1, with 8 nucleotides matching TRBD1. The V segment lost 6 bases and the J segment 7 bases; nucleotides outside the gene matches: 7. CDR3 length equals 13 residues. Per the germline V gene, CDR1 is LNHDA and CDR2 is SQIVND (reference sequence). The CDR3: CASRLTGEVEAFF. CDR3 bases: TGTGCCAGTAGGTTGACAGGGGAAGTTGAAGCTTTCTTT.

The chain's CDR3 is CASSQVRRGSPLHF. The CDR3 DNA reads TGTGCCAGCAGCCAAGTTCGACGGGGTTCACCCCTCCACTTT. This chain joins TRBV14 and TRBJ1-6; D gene uncertain. V was shortened by 1 base and J by 9 bases, with 10 bases between the two germline ends. Looked up from germline, CDR1 is SGHDN and CDR2 is FVKESK. The CDR3 consists of 14 residues.

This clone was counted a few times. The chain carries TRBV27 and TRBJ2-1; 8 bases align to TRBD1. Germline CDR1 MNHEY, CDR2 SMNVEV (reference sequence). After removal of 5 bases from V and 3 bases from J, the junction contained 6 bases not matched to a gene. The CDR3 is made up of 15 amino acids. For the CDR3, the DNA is TGTGCCAGCAGTCCGGACAGGGAAGGCTACAATGAGCAGTTCTTC. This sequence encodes CASSPDREGYNEQFF.

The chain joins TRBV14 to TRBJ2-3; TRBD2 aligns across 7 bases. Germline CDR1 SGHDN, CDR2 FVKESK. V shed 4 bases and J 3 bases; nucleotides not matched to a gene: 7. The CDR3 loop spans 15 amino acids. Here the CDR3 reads CASSPEGLKTDTQYF. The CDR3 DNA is TGTGCCAGCAGCCCAGAGGGACTAAAAACAGATACGCAGTATTTT.

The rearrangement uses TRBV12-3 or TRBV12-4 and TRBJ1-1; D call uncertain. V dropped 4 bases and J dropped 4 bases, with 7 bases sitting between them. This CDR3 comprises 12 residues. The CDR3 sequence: CASSWGVTEAFF. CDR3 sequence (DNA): TGTGCCAGCAGTTGGGGAGTCACTGAAGCTTTCTTT.

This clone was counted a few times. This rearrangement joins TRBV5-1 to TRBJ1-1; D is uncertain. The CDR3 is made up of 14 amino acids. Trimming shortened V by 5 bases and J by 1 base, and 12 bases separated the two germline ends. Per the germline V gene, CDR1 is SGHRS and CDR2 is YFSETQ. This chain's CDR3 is CASSRSQPNTEAFF. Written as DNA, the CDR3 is TGCGCCAGCAGTCGGAGTCAACCGAACACTGAAGCTTTCTTT.

The CDR3 sequence: CASSLGVGGSLDGETQYF. For the CDR3, the DNA is TGTGCCAGCAGCTTGGGAGTCGGCGGGAGCCTCGATGGGGAGACCCAGTACTTC. The chain joins TRBV5-4 to TRBJ2-5; 7 positions agree with TRBD2. This CDR3 comprises 18 residues. Trimming took 0 bases from V and 5 from J; bases not matched to a gene: 16. CDR1 is SGHNT and CDR2 is YYREEE in the germline V gene (reference sequence). The whole variable domain, filled in from reference TRBV5-4 and TRBJ2-5, reads ETGVTQSPTHLIKTRGQQVTLRCSSQSGHNTVSWYQQALGQGPQFIFQYYREEENGRGNFPPRFSGLQFPNYSSELNVNALELDDSALYLCASSLGVGGSLDGETQYFGPGTRLLVL.

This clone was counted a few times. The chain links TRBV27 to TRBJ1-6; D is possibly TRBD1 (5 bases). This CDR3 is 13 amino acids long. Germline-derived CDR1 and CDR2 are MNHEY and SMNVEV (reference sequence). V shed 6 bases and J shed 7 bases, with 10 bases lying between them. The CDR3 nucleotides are TGTGCCAGCAGCCCAGACAGAAATTCACCCCTCCACTTT. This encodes CASSPDRNSPLHF.

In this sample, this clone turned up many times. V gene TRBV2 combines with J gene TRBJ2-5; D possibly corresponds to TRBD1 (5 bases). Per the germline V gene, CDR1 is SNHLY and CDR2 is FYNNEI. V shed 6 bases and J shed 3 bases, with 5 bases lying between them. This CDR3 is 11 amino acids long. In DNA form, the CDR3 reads TGTGCCAGCAGAGGGGAAGAGACCCAGTACTTC. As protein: CASRGEETQYF.

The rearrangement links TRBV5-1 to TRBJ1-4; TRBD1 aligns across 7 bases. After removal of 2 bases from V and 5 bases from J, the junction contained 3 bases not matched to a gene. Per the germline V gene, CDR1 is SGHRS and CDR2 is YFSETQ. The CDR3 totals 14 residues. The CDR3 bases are TGCGCCAGCAGCTTCGGACAGGAGAATGAAAAACTGTTTTTT. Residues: CASSFGQENEKLFF.

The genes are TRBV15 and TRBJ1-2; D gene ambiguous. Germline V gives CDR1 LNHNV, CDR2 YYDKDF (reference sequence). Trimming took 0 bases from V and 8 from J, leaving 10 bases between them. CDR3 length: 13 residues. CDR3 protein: CATSRETRVGYTF. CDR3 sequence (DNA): TGTGCCACCAGCAGAGAAACTAGGGTAGGCTACACCTTC. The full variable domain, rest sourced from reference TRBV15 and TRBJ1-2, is DAMVIQNPRYQVTQFGKPVTLSCSQTLNHNVMYWYQQKSSQAPKLLFHYYDKDFNNEADTPDNFQSRRPNTSFCFLDIRSPGLGDTAMYLCATSRETRVGYTFGSGTRLTVV.

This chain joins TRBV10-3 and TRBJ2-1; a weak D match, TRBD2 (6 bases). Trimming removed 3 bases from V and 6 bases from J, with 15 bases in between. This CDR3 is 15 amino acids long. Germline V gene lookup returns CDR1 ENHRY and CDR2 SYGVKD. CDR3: CAISDRDSLGNEQFF. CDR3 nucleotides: TGTGCCATCAGTGACCGGGACTCTCTCGGCAATGAGCAGTTCTTC.